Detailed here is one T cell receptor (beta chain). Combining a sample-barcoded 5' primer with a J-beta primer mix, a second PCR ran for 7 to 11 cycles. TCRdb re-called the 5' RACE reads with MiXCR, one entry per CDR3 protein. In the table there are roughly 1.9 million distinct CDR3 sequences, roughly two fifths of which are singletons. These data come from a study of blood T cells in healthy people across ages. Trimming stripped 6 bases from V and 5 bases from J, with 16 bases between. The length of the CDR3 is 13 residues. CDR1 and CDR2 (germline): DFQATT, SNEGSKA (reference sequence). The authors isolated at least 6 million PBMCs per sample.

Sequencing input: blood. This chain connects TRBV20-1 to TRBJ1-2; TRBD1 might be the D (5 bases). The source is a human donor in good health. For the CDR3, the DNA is TGCAGTGCCGGGCAAGGCAGGGTTTATGGCTACACCTTC. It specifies CSAGQGRVYGYTF.